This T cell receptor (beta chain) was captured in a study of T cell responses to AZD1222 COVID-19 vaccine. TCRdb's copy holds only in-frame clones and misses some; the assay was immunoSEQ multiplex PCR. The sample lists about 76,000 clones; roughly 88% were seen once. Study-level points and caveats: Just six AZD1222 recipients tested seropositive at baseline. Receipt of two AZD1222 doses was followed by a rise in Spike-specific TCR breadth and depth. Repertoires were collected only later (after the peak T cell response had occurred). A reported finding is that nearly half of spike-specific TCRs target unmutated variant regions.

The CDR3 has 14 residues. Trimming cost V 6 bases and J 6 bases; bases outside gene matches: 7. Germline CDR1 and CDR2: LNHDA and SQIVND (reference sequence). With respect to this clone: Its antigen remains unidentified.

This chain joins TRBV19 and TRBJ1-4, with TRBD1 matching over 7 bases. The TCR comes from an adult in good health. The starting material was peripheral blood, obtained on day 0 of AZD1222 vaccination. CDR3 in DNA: TGTGCCAGTAGCACCAGGGGGGGCCATGAAAAACTGTTTTTT. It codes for CASSTRGGHEKLFF. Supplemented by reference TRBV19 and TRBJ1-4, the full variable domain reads DGGITQSPKYLFRKEGQNVTLSCEQNLNHDAMYWYRQDPGQGLRLIYYSQIVNDFQKGDIAEGYSVSREKKESFPLTVTSAQKNPTAFYLCASSTRGGHEKLFFGSGTQLSVL.